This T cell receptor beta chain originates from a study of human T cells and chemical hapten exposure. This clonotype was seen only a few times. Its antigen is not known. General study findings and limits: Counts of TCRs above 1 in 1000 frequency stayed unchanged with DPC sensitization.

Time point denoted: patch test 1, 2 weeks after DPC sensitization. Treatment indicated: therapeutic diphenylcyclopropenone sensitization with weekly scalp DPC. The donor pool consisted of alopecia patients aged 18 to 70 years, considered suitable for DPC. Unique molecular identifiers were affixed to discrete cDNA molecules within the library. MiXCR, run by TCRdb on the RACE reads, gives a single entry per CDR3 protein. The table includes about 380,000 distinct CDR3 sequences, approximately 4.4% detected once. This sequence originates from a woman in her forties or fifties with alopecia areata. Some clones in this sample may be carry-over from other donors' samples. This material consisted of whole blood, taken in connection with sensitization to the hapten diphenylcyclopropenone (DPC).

CDR3 in amino acids: CASTRRGYSNQPQHF. CDR3 coding DNA: TGTGCCAGCACCAGAAGGGGTTATAGCAATCAGCCCCAGCATTTT. The chain couples TRBV2 to TRBJ1-5; D is perhaps TRBD1 (5 bases). The V gene's germline CDR1 is SNHLY and CDR2 FYNNEI. The length of the CDR3 is 15 residues. The V and J ends lost 7 bases and 0 bases respectively, with 13 bases between them.